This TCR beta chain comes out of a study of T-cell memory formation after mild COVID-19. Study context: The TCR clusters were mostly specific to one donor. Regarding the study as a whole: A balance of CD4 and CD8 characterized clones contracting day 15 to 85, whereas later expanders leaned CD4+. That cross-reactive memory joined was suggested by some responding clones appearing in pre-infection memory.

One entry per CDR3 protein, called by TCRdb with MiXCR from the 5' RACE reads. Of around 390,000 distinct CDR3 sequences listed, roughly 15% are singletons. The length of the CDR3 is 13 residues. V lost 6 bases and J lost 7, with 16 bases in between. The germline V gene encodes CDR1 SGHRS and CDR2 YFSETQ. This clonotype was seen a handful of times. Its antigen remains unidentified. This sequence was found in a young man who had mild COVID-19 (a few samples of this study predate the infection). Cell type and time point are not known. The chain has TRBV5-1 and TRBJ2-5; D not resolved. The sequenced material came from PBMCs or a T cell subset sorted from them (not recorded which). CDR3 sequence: CASNLDPSGTQYF. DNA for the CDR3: TGCGCCAGCAACTTAGACCCCTCGGGGACCCAGTACTTC.